This TCR beta chain stems from a study of T cell repertoires in cytomegalovirus infection. Study-wide context: Based on public TCR beta signatures, there were indications of CMV infection and of a matching HLA type.

CDR3 length: 14 amino acids. V shed 1 base and J shed 1 base, with 4 bases lying between them. Germline lookup yields CDR1 MGHRA and CDR2 YSYEKL. TCRdb recomputed calls from the reads with MiXCR, one row per CDR3 protein. Of around 800,000 distinct CDR3 sequences listed, approximately 32% are singletons. Turning to this clonotype: No antigen is known for it.

The TCR was taken from a human donor in good health (CMV status not recorded). Some clones in this sample may be carry-over from other donors' samples. The genes are TRBV4-1 and TRBJ1-4; D remains unclear. The sample consisted of cultured CD8+ T cells from PBMCs, taken from culture after CMV antigen stimulation. CDR3 protein: CASSQVETNEKLFF. The CDR3 nucleotides read TGCGCCAGCAGCCAAGTGGAAACTAATGAAAAACTGTTTTTT.